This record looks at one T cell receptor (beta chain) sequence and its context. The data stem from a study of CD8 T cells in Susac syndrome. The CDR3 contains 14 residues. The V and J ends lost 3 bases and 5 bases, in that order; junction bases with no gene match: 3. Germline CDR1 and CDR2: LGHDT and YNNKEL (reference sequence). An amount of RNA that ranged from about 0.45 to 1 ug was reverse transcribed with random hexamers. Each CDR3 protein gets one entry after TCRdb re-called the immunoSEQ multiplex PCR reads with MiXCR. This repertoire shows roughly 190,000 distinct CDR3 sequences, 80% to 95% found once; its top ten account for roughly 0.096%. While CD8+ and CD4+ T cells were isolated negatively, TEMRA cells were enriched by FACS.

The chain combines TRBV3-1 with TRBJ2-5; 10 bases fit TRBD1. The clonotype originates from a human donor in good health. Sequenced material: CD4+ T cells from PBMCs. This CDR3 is CASSQGQGTETQYF. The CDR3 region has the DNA TGTGCCAGCAGCCAGGGACAGGGGACGGAGACCCAGTACTTC.